This T cell receptor beta chain was sequenced for a study of T cell responses to AZD1222 COVID-19 vaccine. Study results and caveats: Following two doses of AZD1222, Spike-specific TCR breadth and depth rose. It should be noted that donors were predominantly white British and more often female, and clonal diversity was possibly underestimated. Sampling captured repertoires only after the peak T cell response. Recipients of AZD1222 seropositive at baseline numbered only five or six.

This table comes from immunoSEQ multiplex PCR, and its TCRdb copy is limited to in-frame clones, with some not included. The repertoire holds 84,000 or so clones, with around 91% as singletons. CDR3 length: 18 amino acids. With 10 bases clipped from V and 2 bases from J, the junction kept 15 bases outside the gene matches. The germline CDR1 and CDR2 sequences are MDHEN and SYDVKM. To note about this clone: Its cognate antigen is unknown.

This TCR was recovered from an adult in good health. Sequences were derived from peripheral blood, sampled on day 0 of MenACWY control vaccination. The chain uses TRBV28 and TRBJ2-6, with 9 bases lining up with TRBD1. The CDR3 loop reads CATKQGAAMGPGANVLTF. CDR3 DNA sequence: TGTGCCACCAAACAGGGGGCTGCCATGGGACCTGGGGCCAACGTCCTGACTTTC.